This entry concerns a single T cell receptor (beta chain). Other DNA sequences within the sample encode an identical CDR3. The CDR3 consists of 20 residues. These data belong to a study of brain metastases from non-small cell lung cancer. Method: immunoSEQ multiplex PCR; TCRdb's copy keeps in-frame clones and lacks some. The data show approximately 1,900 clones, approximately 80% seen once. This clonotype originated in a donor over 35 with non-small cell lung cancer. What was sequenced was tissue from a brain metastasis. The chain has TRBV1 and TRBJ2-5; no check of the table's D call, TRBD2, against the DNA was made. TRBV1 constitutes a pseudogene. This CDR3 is CTSSQGFPWLAGGYQETQYF. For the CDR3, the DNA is TGCACCAGCAGCCAAGGGTTCCCGTGGCTAGCGGGAGGGTACCAAGAGACCCAGTACTTC.